Below are 23 T cell receptor beta chains sequenced from a single sample in a study of human versus mouse CDR3 diversity and MHC coevolution. The assay was immunoSEQ multiplex PCR, and TCRdb's table has in-frame clones only and misses some. The data hold about 77,000 clones, with just under 95% observed a single time. The sequenced material came from naive CD4+ T cells from blood. The sample's subset: CD45RO-negative CD62L-positive naive CD4 T cells. All receptors come from a person between 25 and 70 years old in good health.

The V call is TRBV7-9, the J call TRBJ2-1; TRBD2 matches at 8 bases. CDR1 and CDR2 from the germline V gene are SEHNR and FQNEAQ (reference sequence). Trimming at V came to 1 base and at J to 2 bases, leaving 4 bases not matched to a gene. CDR3 length: 16 amino acids. The CDR3 is CASSLGAGATYNEQFF. The CDR3 DNA is TGTGCCAGCAGCTTAGGAGCGGGGGCAACCTACAATGAGCAGTTCTTC.

CDR3 loop: CASTPLREGGRGGGEQFF. As DNA, the CDR3 is TGTGCCAGCACCCCCCTAAGAGAAGGCGGGAGGGGAGGGGGTGAGCAGTTCTTC. This chain joins TRBV27 and TRBJ2-1; the match to TRBD2 covers 9 bases. Germline CDR1 and CDR2: MNHEY and SMNVEV (reference sequence). V gave up 7 bases and J gave up 9 bases; unmatched junction bases: 22. This CDR3 spans 18 amino acids.

The chain has TRBV11-2 and TRBJ2-7; a possible D gene is TRBD1 (6 bases). Per the germline V gene, CDR1 is SGHAT and CDR2 is FQNNGV. The CDR3 extends over 15 amino acids. Trimming stripped 3 bases from V and 5 bases from J, with 17 bases between. CDR3 sequence: CASSLGLGQYHEQYF. The CDR3 DNA sequence: TGTGCCAGCAGCTTGGGCCTAGGACAGTACCACGAGCAGTACTTC.

The V call is TRBV2, the J call TRBJ1-1; 8 bases are a match to TRBD1. The CDR3 sequence is 12 residues long. J gave up 9 bases and V 5 bases, and 5 bases lay outside the gene matches. Looked up from germline, CDR1 is SNHLY and CDR2 is FYNNEI. The CDR3 DNA reads TGTGCCAGCAGTCCCGGGACAGGCCAAGCTTTCTTT. Its translation is CASSPGTGQAFF.

The genes are TRBV7-6 and TRBJ2-2; TRBD1 agrees at 7 bases. CDR3 size: 13 residues. The junction had 3 bases not matched to a gene; V was cut back by 5 bases and J by 6 bases. Germline loops: CDR1 SGHVS, CDR2 FNYEAQ. The CDR3 region is CASSDRVAGELFF. The CDR3, as DNA: TGTGCCAGCAGCGACAGGGTGGCCGGGGAGCTGTTTTTT. Full variable domain (rest looked up from reference TRBV7-6 and TRBJ2-2): GAGVSQSPRYKVTKRGQDVALRCDPISGHVSLYWYRQALGQGPEFLTYFNYEAQQDKSGLPNDRFSAERPEGSISTLTIQRTEQRDSAMYRCASSDRVAGELFFGEGSRLTVL.

The rearrangement links TRBV4-2 to TRBJ2-7; 8 bases are a match to TRBD1. The CDR3 runs 16 residues. V lost 1 base, J lost 0 bases, and 5 bases stayed unmatched. Germline V gene lookup returns CDR1 LGHNA and CDR2 YNFKEQ. Written as DNA, the CDR3 is TGTGCCAGCAGCCAAGGGACAGGGCGGAACTCCTACGAGCAGTACTTC. This codes for CASSQGTGRNSYEQYF.

This sequence joins TRBV21-1 and TRBJ2-3; TRBD2, as called in the table, went unchecked against the DNA. TRBV21-1 is listed as a pseudogene. The CDR3 loop spans 16 amino acids. The CDR3 spells CASGPRELGEVDTQYF. The CDR3, as DNA: TGTGCCAGCGGACCTAGGGAGCTCGGGGAGGTGGATACGCAGTATTTT.

The chain couples TRBV18 to TRBJ1-1, with D maybe TRBD1 (6 bases). Trimming removed 3 bases from V and 4 bases from J, with 12 bases in between. CDR1 KGHSH and CDR2 LQKENI come from the germline V gene. The CDR3 contains 14 residues. CDR3 coding DNA: TGTGCCAGCTCACCGCAGGGGTTGGGCACTGAAGCTTTCTTT. It encodes CASSPQGLGTEAFF.

This chain links TRBV4-1 with TRBJ2-3, with TRBD2 identical over 10 bases. From germline, CDR1 is MGHRA and CDR2 YSYEKL. V gave up 6 bases and J gave up 4 bases; unmatched junction bases: 13. The CDR3 runs to 17 residues. The CDR3 DNA reads as TGCGCCAGCAGTCTCTCAGCTCCGGGACTAGCGCCAGATACGCAGTATTTT. Residues: CASSLSAPGLAPDTQYF.

The CDR3 DNA reads TGCGCCAGCAGCCAAGATAGAAACCGGGGATCAGCCCCTTTAGATACGCAGTATTTT. Translation: CASSQDRNRGSAPLDTQYF. The rearrangement links TRBV4-1 to TRBJ2-3, with D perhaps TRBD2 (5 bases). CDR1 is MGHRA, CDR2 YSYEKL, per germline. CDR3 size: 19 residues. V lost 0 bases and J 5 bases, leaving 24 bases between the germline ends.

The rearrangement uses TRBV5-6 and TRBJ2-2; 8 positions match TRBD1. V trimming: 4 bases; J trimming: 0 bases; junction bases outside the gene matches: 5. Germline V gives CDR1 SGHDT, CDR2 YYEEEE. The CDR3 has 16 amino acids. CDR3 sequence: CASSTPDRANTGELFF. CDR3 DNA: TGTGCCAGCAGCACCCCGGACAGGGCGAACACCGGGGAGCTGTTTTTT.

The genes are TRBV2 and TRBJ2-7; D might be TRBD2 (6 bases). CDR1 is SNHLY and CDR2 is FYNNEI in the germline V gene. This CDR3 has 12 amino acids. V lost 6 bases to trimming and J lost 0 bases, with 6 bases between them. The CDR3 DNA reads TGTGCCAGCAGGGAGGGCTCCTACGAGCAGTACTTC. Protein: CASREGSYEQYF. The variable domain in full, with the rest retrieved from reference TRBV2 and TRBJ2-7, is EPEVTQTPSHQVTQMGQEVILRCVPISNHLYFYWYRQILGQKVEFLVSFYNNEISEKSEIFDDQFSVERPDGSNFTLKIRSTKLEDSAMYFCASREGSYEQYFGPGTRLTVT.

V gene TRBV6-5 combines with J gene TRBJ2-1, with 11 bases aligning to TRBD1. Germline loops: CDR1 MNHEY, CDR2 SVGAGI. V gave up 4 bases and J gave up 4 bases; unmatched junction bases: 6. The CDR3 length is 16 residues. The CDR3 DNA reads as TGTGCCAGCAGTTTAACCGGGACAGGGGGTTACAATGAGCAGTTCTTC. It yields the protein CASSLTGTGGYNEQFF.

The V call is TRBV6-1, the J call TRBJ2-6, with D perhaps matching TRBD2 (6 bases). From germline, CDR1 is MNHNS and CDR2 SASEGT. V was cut by 4 bases and J by 3 bases, with 7 bases left in between. The CDR3 length is 14 residues. CDR3 coding DNA: TGTGCCAGCAGTGGGGGAGGTGGGGCCAACGTCCTGACTTTC. Protein product: CASSGGGGANVLTF.

This clone was recorded only once. The genes are TRBV2 and TRBJ2-1; a possible D gene is TRBD1 (5 bases). Between the trimmed V and J ends, which lost 7 bases and 10 bases, there was a span of 14 bases. The CDR3 is 12 residues long. Per the germline V gene, CDR1 is SNHLY and CDR2 is FYNNEI. CDR3 coding DNA: TGTGCCAGCACCAAGAAAGGGGCCGAGCAGTTCTTC. Translation gives CASTKKGAEQFF.

The chain uses TRBV28 and TRBJ2-5; TRBD1 aligns across 11 bases. CDR1 and CDR2 from the germline V gene are MDHEN and SYDVKM. The junction had 3 bases not matched to a gene; V was cut back by 5 bases and J by 4 bases. This CDR3 has 14 amino acids. This CDR3 reads CASSRTGGRETQYF. As DNA, the CDR3 is TGTGCCAGCAGTCGGACAGGGGGCCGAGAGACCCAGTACTTC.

This chain links TRBV11-2 with TRBJ2-3; D is uncertain. V was cut by 5 bases and J by 4 bases, with 10 bases left in between. Germline CDR1 is SGHAT and CDR2 is FQNNGV. CDR3 length equals 13 residues. The CDR3 bases are TGTGCCAGCAGCGCGACGACTGCAGATACGCAGTATTTT. Protein product: CASSATTADTQYF. Filled out from reference TRBV11-2 and TRBJ2-3, the complete variable domain reads EAGVAQSPRYKIIEKRQSVAFWCNPISGHATLYWYQQILGQGPKLLIQFQNNGVVDDSQLPKDRFSAERLKGVDSTLKIQPAKLEDSAVYLCASSATTADTQYFGPGTRLTVL.

This clone was detected once. V and J are TRBV18 and TRBJ2-7, with 7 positions matching TRBD1. The CDR3 is 13 residues long. J gave up 6 bases and V 3 bases, and 5 bases lay outside the gene matches. Per the germline V gene, CDR1 is KGHSH and CDR2 is LQKENI. As DNA, the CDR3 is TGTGCCAGCTCACCGACGACAGGGCTCGAGCAGTACTTC. It specifies CASSPTTGLEQYF. Using reference TRBV18 and TRBJ2-7 for the parts outside the CDR3, the full variable domain is NAGVMQNPRHLVRRRGQEARLRCSPMKGHSHVYWYRQLPEEGLKFMVYLQKENIIDESGMPKERFSAEFPKEGPSILRIQQVVRGDSAAYFCASSPTTGLEQYFGPGTRLTVT.

The rearrangement links TRBV5-1 to TRBJ1-4, with 9 bases lining up with TRBD1. Germline CDR1 SGHRS, CDR2 YFSETQ. The CDR3 has 14 residues. The ends lost 2 bases at V and 8 bases at J; junction bases unmatched: 4. The CDR3 here is CASSLGQGPEKLFF. The CDR3 nucleotides read TGCGCCAGCAGCTTAGGACAGGGGCCGGAAAAACTGTTTTTT.

CDR3 sequence (DNA): TGTGCCAGCAGCTTACCTAGCAATGAGCAGTTCTTC. Amino acids: CASSLPSNEQFF. The rearrangement joins TRBV7-2 to TRBJ2-1, with no clear D. This CDR3 comprises 12 residues. Trimming took off 2 bases at V and 6 bases at J, with 5 bases between the two ends. CDR1 and CDR2 from the germline V gene are SGHTA and FQGNSA.

This clone was observed a few times. The chain couples TRBV19 to TRBJ1-5, with D possibly matching TRBD1 (6 bases). Trimming left V 3 bases short and J 15 bases short, with 18 bases between. Germline V gene data show CDR1 as LNHDA and CDR2 as SQIVND (reference sequence). CDR3 length: 13 amino acids. The CDR3 protein is CASSIDRDTGRHF. The CDR3 DNA sequence: TGTGCCAGTAGTATCGACCGGGACACAGGAAGGCATTTT.

The chain combines TRBV7-8 with TRBJ2-5; 8 bases map to TRBD1. The last part of the DNA fits TRBJ2-7 better; the J call may be wrong. Germline V CDR1 and CDR2: SGHVS, FQNEAQ. This CDR3 has 17 amino acids. Here the CDR3 DNA reads TGTGCCAGCAGCTTAGTCAGGGGGCAAATAGGATCCTACGAGCAGTACTTC. Protein sequence: CASSLVRGQIGSYEQYF.

The chain joins TRBV9 to TRBJ1-6, with 9 bases fitting TRBD1. V was clipped by 4 bases and J by 6 bases; unmatched bases: 5. Germline CDR1 SGDLS, CDR2 YYNGEE. This CDR3 region has 15 residues. CDR3 sequence reads: CASSYRTGANSPLHF. DNA of the CDR3: TGTGCCAGCAGCTATAGGACAGGGGCTAATTCACCCCTCCACTTT.